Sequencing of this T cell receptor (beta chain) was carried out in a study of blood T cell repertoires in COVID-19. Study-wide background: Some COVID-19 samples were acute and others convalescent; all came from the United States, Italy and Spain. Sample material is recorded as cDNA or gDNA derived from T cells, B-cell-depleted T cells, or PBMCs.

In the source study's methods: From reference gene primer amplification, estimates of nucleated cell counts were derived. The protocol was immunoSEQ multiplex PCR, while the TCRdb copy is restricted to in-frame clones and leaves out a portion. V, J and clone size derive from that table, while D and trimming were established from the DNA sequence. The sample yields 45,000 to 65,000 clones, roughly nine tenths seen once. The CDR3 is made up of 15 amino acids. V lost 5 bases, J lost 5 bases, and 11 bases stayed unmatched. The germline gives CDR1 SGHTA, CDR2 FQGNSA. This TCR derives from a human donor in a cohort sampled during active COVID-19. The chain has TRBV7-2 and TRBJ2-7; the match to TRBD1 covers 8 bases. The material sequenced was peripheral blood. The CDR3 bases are TGTGCCAGCAGCCAAGCAGGGGGCGCGTCCCACGAGCAGTACTTC. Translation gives CASSQAGGASHEQYF. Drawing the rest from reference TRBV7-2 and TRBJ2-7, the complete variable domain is GAGVSQSPSNKVTEKGKDVELRCDPISGHTALYWYRQSLGQGLEFLIYFQGNSAPDKSGLPSDRFSAERTGGSVSTLTIQRTQQEDSAVYLCASSQAGGASHEQYFGPGTRLTVT.